The present TCR beta chain was sequenced within a study of T cell repertoires in cytomegalovirus infection. The length of the CDR3 is 14 residues. Germline lookup yields CDR1 MGHDK and CDR2 SYGVNS. Trimming cost V 3 bases and J 6 bases; bases outside gene matches: 4. In regard to this clonotype: The antigen remains undetermined.

TCRdb re-analysed the reads in MiXCR, keeping a single row per CDR3 protein. There are 300,000 to 400,000 distinct CDR3 sequences in the sample; just under 25% occur only once, and 10% to 15% lies in the top ten. J is TRBJ1-2 and V is TRBV25-1; 10 bases align to TRBD1. Here the sequenced sample was cultured PBMCs, taken from culture after CMV antigen stimulation. The sequence derives from a human donor in good health (CMV status not recorded). Some clones in this sample may be carry-over from other donors' samples. CDR3 protein: CASSETGGKDGYTF. CDR3 DNA sequence: TGTGCCAGCAGTGAGACAGGGGGCAAGGATGGCTACACCTTC.